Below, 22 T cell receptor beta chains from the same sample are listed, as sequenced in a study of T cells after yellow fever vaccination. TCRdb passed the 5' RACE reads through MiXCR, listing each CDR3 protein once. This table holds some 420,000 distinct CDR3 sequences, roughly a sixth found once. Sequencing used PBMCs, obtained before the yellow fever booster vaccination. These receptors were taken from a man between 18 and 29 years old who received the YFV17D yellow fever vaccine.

The CDR3 here is CASSPVGGGRNEQFF. In nucleotides, the CDR3 is TGTGCCAGCTCACCCGTGGGGGGGGGCAGGAATGAGCAGTTCTTC. The J gene is TRBJ2-1, the V gene TRBV18, with D perhaps matching TRBD2 (7 bases). Deletions cut 3 bases from V and 7 bases from J, with 16 bases between. The CDR3 sequence is 15 residues long. Germline values: CDR1 KGHSH, CDR2 LQKENI.

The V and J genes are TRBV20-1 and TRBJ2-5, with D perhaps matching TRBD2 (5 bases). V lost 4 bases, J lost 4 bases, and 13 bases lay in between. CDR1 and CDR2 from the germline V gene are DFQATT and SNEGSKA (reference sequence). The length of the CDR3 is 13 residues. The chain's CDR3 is CSATGPGGETQYF. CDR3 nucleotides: TGCAGTGCTACCGGGCCCGGAGGAGAGACCCAGTACTTC.

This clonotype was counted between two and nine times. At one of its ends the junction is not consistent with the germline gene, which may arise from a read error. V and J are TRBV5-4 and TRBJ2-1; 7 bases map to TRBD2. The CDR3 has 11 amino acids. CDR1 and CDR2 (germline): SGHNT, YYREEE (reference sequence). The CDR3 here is CASSLTSEKIF. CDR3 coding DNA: TGTGCCAGCAGCTTAACTAGCGAAAAGATCTTC.

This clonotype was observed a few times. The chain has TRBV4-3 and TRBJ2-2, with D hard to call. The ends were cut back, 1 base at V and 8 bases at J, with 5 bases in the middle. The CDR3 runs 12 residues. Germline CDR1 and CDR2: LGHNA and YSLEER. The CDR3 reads CASSQAGGELFF. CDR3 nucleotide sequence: TGCGCCAGCAGCCAAGCGGGTGGGGAGCTGTTTTTT.

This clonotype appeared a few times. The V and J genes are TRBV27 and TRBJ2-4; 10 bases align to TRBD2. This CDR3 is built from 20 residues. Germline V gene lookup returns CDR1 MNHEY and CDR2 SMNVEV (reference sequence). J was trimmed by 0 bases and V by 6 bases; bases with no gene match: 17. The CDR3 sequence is CASSAAKKRGGIIAKNIQYF. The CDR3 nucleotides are TGTGCCAGCAGCGCTGCAAAGAAGCGGGGGGGGATCATAGCCAAAAACATTCAGTACTTC.

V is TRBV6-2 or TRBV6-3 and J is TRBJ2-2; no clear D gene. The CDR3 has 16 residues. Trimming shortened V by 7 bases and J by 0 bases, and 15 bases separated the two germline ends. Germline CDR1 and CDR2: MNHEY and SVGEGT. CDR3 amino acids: CASTQSPATNTGELFF. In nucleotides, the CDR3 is TGTGCCAGCACCCAGAGTCCGGCAACGAACACCGGGGAGCTGTTTTTT.

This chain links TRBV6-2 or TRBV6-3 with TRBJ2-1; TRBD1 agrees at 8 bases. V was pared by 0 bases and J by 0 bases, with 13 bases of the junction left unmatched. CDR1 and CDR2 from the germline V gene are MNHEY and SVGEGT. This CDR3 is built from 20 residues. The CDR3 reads CASSYSRRDRLSSSYNEQFF. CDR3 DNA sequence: TGTGCCAGCAGTTACTCGAGGCGGGACAGGTTATCGAGCTCCTACAATGAGCAGTTCTTC.

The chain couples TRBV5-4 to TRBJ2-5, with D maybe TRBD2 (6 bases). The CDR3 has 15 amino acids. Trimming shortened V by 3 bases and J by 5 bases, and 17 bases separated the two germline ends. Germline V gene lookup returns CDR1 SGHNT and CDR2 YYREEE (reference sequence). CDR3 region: CASSSSGSRGETQYF. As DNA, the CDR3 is TGTGCCAGCAGCTCCTCCGGTTCCCGGGGGGAGACCCAGTACTTC.

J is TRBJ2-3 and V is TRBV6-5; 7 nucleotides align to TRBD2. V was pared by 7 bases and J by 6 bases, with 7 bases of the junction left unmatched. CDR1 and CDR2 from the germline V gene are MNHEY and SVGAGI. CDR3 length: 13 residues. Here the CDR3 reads CASNPPGGDTQYF. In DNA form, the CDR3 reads TGTGCCAGCAACCCCCCCGGGGGGGATACGCAGTATTTT.

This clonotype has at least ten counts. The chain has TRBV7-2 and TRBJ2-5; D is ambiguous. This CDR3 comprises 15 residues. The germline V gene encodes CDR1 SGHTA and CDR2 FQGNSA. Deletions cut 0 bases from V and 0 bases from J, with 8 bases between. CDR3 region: CASSLAGTYQETQYF. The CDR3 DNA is TGTGCCAGCAGCTTAGCTGGAACCTACCAAGAGACCCAGTACTTC.

The CDR3 DNA is TGTGCCAGCAGCTTAGGTCCCCCTAGGGCTAGCAATGAGCAGTTCTTC. Residues: CASSLGPPRASNEQFF. The rearrangement uses TRBV7-8 and TRBJ2-1, with D unresolved. V shed 1 base and J shed 6 bases, with 16 bases lying between them. The CDR3 contains 16 residues. Germline CDR1 and CDR2: SGHVS and FQNEAQ.

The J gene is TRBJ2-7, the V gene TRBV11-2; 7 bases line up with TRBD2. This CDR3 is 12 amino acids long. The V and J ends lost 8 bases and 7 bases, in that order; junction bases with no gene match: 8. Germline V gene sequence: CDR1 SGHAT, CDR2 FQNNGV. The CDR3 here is CASRLYGGEQYF. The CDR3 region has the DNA TGTGCCAGCCGACTATACGGGGGGGAGCAGTACTTC.

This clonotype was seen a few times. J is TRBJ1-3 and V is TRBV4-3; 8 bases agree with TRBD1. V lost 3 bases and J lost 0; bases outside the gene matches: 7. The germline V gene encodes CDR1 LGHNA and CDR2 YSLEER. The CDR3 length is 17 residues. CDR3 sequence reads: CASSHAGGRSSGNTIYF. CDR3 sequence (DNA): TGCGCCAGCAGCCATGCAGGGGGCCGGAGCTCTGGAAACACCATATATTTT.

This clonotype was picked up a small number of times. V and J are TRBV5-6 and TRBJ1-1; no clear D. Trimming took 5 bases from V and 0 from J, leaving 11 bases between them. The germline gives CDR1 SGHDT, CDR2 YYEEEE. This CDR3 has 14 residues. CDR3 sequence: CASRRLRMNTEAFF. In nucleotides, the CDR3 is TGTGCCAGCAGAAGACTGAGAATGAACACTGAAGCTTTCTTT.

In DNA, the CDR3 is TGTGCCAGCAGCGACGGACTAGCGGACTACGAGCAGTACTTC. Translation: CASSDGLADYEQYF. The chain employs TRBV7-6 and TRBJ2-7, with 10 positions matching TRBD2. CDR1 and CDR2 (germline): SGHVS, FNYEAQ. V lost 5 bases to trimming and J lost 3 bases; unmatched junction nucleotides: 4. The CDR3 is 14 residues long.

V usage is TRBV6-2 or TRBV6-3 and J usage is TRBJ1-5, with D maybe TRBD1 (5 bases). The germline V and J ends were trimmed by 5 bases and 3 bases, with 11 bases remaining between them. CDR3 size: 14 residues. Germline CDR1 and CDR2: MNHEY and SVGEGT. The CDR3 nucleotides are TGTGCCAGCAGTGAGCGGGGCCCCAATCAGCCCCAGCATTTT. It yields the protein CASSERGPNQPQHF.

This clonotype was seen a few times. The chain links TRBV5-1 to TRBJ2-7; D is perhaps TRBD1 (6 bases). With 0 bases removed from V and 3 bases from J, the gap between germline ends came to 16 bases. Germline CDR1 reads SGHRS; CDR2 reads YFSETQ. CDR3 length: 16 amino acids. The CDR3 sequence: CASSLAGTNTVYEQYF. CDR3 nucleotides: TGCGCCAGCAGCTTGGCGGGGACAAATACAGTCTACGAGCAGTACTTC.

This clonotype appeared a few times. CDR3 DNA sequence: TGTGCCATCCGGGGGGACAGCACAGATACGCAGTATTTT. Amino acids: CAIRGDSTDTQYF. This chain uses TRBV10-3 with TRBJ2-3, with TRBD2 matching 7 bases. The CDR3 length is 13 residues. V gave up 8 bases and J gave up 0 bases; unmatched junction bases: 2. Germline CDR1 and CDR2: ENHRY and SYGVKD.

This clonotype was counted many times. This chain's CDR3 is CATSAGNTGELFF. The CDR3 nucleotides are TGTGCCACCAGTGCGGGTAACACCGGGGAGCTGTTTTTT. This sequence joins TRBV24-1 and TRBJ2-2; no reliable D call. Per the germline V gene, CDR1 is KGHDR and CDR2 is SFDVKD. The CDR3 is 13 amino acids. V shed 5 bases and J shed 2 bases, with 5 bases lying between them.

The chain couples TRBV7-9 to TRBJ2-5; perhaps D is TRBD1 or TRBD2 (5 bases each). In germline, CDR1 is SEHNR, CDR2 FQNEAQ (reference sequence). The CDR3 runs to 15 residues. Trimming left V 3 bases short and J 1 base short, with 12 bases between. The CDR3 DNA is TGTGCCAGCAGCTTCTCCTCGGGGCCCCAAGAGACCCAGTACTTC. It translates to CASSFSSGPQETQYF.

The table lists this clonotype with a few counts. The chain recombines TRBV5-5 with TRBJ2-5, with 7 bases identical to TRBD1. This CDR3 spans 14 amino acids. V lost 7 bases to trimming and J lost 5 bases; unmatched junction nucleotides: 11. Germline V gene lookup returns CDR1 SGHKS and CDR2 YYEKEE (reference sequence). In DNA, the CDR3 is TGTGCCAGCGGGAGACAGGGAACTGGGGAGACCCAGTACTTC. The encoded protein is CASGRQGTGETQYF.

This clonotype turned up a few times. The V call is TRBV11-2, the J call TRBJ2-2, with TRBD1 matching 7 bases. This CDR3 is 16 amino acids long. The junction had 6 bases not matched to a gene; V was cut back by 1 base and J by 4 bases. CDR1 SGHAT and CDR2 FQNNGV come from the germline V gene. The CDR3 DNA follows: TGTGCCAGCAGCTTAGGACAGGGTCTCTCCACCGGGGAGCTGTTTTTT. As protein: CASSLGQGLSTGELFF.